The source of this TCR beta chain is a study of T cell changes during pregnancy in multiple sclerosis. The data were produced by immunoSEQ multiplex PCR, yet TCRdb's version contains in-frame clones alone and is incomplete. This table holds some 38,000 clones, approximately 90% found once. Germline trimming cut 6 bases from V and 4 bases from J; bases unmatched to any gene: 7. The germline V gene has CDR1 SGHVS and CDR2 FNYEAQ. This CDR3 has 16 amino acids. V is TRBV7-6 and J is TRBJ2-2; the match to TRBD2 covers 11 bases. The sample consisted of CD4+ T cells from peripheral blood mononuclear cells, taken in the third trimester of pregnancy. The TCR was taken from a female donor in good health, enrolled as a control in a pregnancy study. The CDR3 region has the DNA TGTGCCAGCAGGCCCCTAGCGGGAGGACCCACCGGGGAGCTGTTTTTT. It yields the protein CASRPLAGGPTGELFF.